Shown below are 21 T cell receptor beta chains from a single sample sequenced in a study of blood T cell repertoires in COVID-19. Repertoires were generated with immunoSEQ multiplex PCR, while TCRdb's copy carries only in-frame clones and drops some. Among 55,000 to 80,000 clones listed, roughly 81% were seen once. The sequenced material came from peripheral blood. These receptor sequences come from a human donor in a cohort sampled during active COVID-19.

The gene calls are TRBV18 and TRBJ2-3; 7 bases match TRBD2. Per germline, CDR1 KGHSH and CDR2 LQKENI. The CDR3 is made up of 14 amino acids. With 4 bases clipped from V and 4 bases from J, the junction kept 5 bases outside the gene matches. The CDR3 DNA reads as TGTGCCAGCTCACGGACTAGGAATGCAGATACGCAGTATTTT. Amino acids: CASSRTRNADTQYF. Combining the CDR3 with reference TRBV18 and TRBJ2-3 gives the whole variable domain NAGVMQNPRHLVRRRGQEARLRCSPMKGHSHVYWYRQLPEEGLKFMVYLQKENIIDESGMPKERFSAEFPKEGPSILRIQQVVRGDSAAYFCASSRTRNADTQYFGPGTRLTVL.

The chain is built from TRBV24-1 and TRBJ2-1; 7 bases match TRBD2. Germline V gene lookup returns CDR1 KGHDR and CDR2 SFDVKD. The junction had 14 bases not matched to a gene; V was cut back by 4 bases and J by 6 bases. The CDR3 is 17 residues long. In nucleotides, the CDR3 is TGTGCCACCAGTGACTTCCCGGGGGGAAACGGTGGCAATGAGCAGTTCTTC. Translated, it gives CATSDFPGGNGGNEQFF.

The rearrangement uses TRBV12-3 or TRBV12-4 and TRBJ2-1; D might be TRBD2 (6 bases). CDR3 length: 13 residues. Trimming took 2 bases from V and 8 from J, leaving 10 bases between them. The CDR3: CASSLRLVDEQFF. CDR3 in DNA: TGTGCCAGCAGTTTAAGACTAGTCGATGAGCAGTTCTTC.

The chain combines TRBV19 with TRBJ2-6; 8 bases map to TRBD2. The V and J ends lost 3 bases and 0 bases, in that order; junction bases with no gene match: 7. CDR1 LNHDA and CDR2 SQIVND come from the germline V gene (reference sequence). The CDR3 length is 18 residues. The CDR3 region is CASSIGQAGASGANVLTF. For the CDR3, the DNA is TGTGCCAGTAGTATCGGGCAAGCGGGAGCCTCTGGGGCCAACGTCCTGACTTTC.

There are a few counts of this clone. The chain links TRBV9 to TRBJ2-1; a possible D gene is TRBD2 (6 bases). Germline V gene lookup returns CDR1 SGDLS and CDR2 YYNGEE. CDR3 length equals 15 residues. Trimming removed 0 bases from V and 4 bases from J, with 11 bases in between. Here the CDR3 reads CASSVGVSGYNEQFF. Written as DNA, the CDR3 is TGTGCCAGCAGCGTAGGGGTTAGCGGATACAATGAGCAGTTCTTC.

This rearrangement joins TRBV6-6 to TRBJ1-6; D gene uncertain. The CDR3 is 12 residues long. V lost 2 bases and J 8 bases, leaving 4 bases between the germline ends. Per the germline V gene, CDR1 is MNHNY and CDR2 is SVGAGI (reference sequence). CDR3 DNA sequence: TGTGCCAGCAGTTACAGAGATTCACCCCTCCACTTT. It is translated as CASSYRDSPLHF.

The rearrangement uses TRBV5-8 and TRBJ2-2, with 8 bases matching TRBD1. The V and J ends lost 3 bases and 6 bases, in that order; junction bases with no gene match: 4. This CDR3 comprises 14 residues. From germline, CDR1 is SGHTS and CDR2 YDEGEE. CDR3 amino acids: CASSSTGAPGELFF. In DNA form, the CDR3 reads TGTGCCAGCAGCTCGACAGGGGCCCCCGGGGAGCTGTTTTTT.

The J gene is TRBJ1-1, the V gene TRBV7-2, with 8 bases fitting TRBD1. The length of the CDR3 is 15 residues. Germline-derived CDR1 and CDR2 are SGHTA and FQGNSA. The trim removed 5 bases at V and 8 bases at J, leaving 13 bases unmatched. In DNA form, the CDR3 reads TGTGCCAGCAGCCCCTACACCCAGGGGGCGGGAGAAGCTTTCTTT. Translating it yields CASSPYTQGAGEAFF.

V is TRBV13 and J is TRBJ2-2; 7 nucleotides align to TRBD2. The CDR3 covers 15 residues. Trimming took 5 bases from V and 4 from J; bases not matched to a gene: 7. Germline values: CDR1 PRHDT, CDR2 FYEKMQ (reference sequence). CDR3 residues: CASSRTRPSTGELFF. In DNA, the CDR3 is TGTGCCAGCAGCCGGACTAGACCAAGCACCGGGGAGCTGTTTTTT.

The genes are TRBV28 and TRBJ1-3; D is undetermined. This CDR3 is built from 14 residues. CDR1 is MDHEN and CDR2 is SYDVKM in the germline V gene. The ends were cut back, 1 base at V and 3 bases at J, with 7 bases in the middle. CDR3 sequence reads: CASSLYGNGNTIYF. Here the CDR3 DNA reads TGTGCCAGCAGTTTATACGGGAATGGAAACACCATATATTTT. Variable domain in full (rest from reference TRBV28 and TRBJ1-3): DVKVTQSSRYLVKRTGEKVFLECVQDMDHENMFWYRQDPGLGLRLIYFSYDVKMKEKGDIPEGYSVSREKKERFSLILESASTNQTSMYLCASSLYGNGNTIYFGEGSWLTVV.

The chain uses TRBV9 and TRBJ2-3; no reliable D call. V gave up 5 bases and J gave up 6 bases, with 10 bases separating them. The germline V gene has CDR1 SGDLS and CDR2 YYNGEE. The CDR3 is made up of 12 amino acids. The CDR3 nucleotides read TGTGCCAGCAGTGCGCTAGAGGATACGCAGTATTTT. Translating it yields CASSALEDTQYF. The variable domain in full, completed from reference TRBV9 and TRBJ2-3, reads DSGVTQTPKHLITATGQRVTLRCSPRSGDLSVYWYQQSLDQGLQFLIQYYNGEERAKGNILERFSAQQFPDLHSELNLSSLELGDSALYFCASSALEDTQYFGPGTRLTVL.

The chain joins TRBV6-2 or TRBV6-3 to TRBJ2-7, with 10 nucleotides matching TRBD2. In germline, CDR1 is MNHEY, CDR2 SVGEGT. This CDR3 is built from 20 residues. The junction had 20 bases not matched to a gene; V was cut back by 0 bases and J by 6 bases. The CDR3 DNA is TGTGCCAGCAGTTACTCCCCAGCGGGAGGGCCCCCGGGACCGGTAATCGAGCAGTACTTC. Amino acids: CASSYSPAGGPPGPVIEQYF.

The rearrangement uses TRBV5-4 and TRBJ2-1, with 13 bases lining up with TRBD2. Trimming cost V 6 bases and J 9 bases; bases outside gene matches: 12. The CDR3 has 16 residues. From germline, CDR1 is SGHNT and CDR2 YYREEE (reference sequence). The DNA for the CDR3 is TGTGCCAGCACCCGCATGGGGACTAGCGGGAAGGGTGAGCAGTTCTTC. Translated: CASTRMGTSGKGEQFF.

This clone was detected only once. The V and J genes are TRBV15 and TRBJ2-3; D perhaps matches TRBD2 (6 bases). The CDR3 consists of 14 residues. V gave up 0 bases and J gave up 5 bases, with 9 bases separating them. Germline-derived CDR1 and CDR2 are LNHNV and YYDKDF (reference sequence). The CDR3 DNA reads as TGTGCCACCAGCAGAGATCGGCGGGGAGATACGCAGTATTTT. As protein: CATSRDRRGDTQYF.

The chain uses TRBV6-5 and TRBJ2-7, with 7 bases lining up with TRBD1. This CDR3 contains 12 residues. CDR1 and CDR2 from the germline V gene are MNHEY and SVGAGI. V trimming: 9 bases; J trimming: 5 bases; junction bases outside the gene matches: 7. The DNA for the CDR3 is TGTGCCAGTGGGTCGACAGGGAACGAGCAGTACTTC. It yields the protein CASGSTGNEQYF.

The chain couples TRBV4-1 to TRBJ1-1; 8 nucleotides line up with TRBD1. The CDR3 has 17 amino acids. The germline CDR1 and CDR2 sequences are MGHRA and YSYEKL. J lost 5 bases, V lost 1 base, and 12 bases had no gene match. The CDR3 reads CASSQVYITGGKTEAFF. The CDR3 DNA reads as TGCGCCAGCAGCCAAGTCTATATTACAGGGGGGAAGACTGAAGCTTTCTTT.

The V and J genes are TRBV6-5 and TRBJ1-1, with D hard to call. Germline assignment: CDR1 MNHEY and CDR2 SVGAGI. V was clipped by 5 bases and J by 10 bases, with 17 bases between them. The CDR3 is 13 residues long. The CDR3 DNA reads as TGTGCCAGCAGTAACCAGGAGGGTAAGAGAGCTTTCTTT. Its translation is CASSNQEGKRAFF.

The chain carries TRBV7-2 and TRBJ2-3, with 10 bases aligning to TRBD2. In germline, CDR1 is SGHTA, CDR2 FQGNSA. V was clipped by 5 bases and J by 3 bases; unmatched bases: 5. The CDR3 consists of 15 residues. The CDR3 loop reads CASSDASGSTDTQYF. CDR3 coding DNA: TGTGCCAGCAGCGACGCTAGCGGGAGTACAGATACGCAGTATTTT.

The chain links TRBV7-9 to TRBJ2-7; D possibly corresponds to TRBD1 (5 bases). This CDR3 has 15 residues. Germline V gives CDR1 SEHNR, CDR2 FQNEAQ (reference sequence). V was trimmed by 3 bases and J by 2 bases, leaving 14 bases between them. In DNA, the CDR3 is TGTGCCAGCAGCTTTATAGGGGTCGGAGCCTACGAGCAGTACTTC. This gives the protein CASSFIGVGAYEQYF. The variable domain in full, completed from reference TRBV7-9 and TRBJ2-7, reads DTGVSQNPRHKITKRGQNVTFRCDPISEHNRLYWYRQTLGQGPEFLTYFQNEAQLEKSRLLSDRFSAERPKGSFSTLEIQRTEQGDSAMYLCASSFIGVGAYEQYFGPGTRLTVT.

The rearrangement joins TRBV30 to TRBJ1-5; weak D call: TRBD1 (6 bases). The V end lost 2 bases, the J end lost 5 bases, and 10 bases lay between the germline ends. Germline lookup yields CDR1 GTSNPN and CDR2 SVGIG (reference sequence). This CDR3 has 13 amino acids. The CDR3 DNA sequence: TGTGCCTGGAGTCCAGGGGCAGATCAGCCCCAGCATTTT. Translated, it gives CAWSPGADQPQHF.

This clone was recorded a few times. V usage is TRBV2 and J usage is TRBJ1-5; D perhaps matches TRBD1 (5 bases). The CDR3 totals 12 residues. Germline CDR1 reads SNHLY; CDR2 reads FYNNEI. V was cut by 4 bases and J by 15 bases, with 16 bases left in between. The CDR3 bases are TGTGCCAGCAGTGTAGCAGGGAGGGAGCGGCATTTT. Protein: CASSVAGRERHF. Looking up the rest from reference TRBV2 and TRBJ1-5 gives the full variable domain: EPEVTQTPSHQVTQMGQEVILRCVPISNHLYFYWYRQILGQKVEFLVSFYNNEISEKSEIFDDQFSVERPDGSNFTLKIRSTKLEDSAMYFCASSVAGRERHFGDGTRLSIL.